This T cell receptor beta chain was observed in a study of T cells in Graves' hyperthyroidism and ophthalmopathy. TCR beta CDR3 regions were amplified from RNA transcripts. Primed by the HTBI set, a first-round RT-PCR was run on the TCR CDR3. TCRdb re-derived calls from the multiplex PCR reads in MiXCR, one entry per CDR3 protein. Of over 450,000 distinct CDR3 sequences listed, 14% are singletons. The study enrolled patients aged 18 to 65 with newly diagnosed hyperthyroidism of under 2 months' duration. Clinical symptoms, serum thyroxine and TRAb, thyroid ultrasound and orbital computed tomography were used for the diagnoses. Approximately 10 ml of fresh peripheral blood supplied the PBMCs. The table lists this clonotype with a few counts. With 1 base removed from V and 12 bases from J, the gap between germline ends came to 8 bases. CDR1 is SEHNR, CDR2 FQNEAQ, per germline (reference sequence). The CDR3 is 11 amino acids.

The source of this sequence is a woman in her late teens or twenties with Graves' hyperthyroidism. The J gene is TRBJ2-3, the V gene TRBV7-9; D unclear. The sequenced sample was blood. Here the CDR3 reads CASSLEGRQYF. The CDR3 nucleotides read TGTGCCAGCAGCTTAGAAGGACGCCAGTATTTT.